Listed here is a single T cell receptor beta chain. Its antigen is undetermined. These data originate in a study of pediatric ulcerative colitis. Study-level findings and limits: A couple of patients had blood samples with substantially reduced template counts. Acute severe colitis showed lower rectal diversity from clonal expansions.

During colonoscopy, one to two rectal pinch biopsies were collected. The diagnostic colonoscopy in ulcerative colitis patients preceded any immunosuppressive treatment. Trimming left V 2 bases short and J 9 bases short, with 14 bases between. Germline loops: CDR1 SGHRS, CDR2 YFSETQ. The CDR3 has 13 amino acids. Method: immunoSEQ multiplex PCR; TCRdb's copy keeps in-frame clones and lacks some. The data contain about 34,000 clones, 65% to 85% of them singletons. The chain carries TRBV5-1 and TRBJ1-2, with D possibly being TRBD1 (6 bases). Material for sequencing was gut tissue. This receptor was obtained from a boy between 10 and 17 years old with severe ulcerative colitis. CDR3 bases: TGCGCCAGCAGCTTCATGGGGGGCCAGAGCTACACCTTC. Its protein product is CASSFMGGQSYTF. Filled out from reference TRBV5-1 and TRBJ1-2, the complete variable domain reads KAGVTQTPRYLIKTRGQQVTLSCSPISGHRSVSWYQQTPGQGLQFLFEYFSETQRNKGNFPGRFSGRQFSNSRSEMNVSTLELGDSALYLCASSFMGGQSYTFGSGTRLTVV.